Listed below are T cell receptor beta chains from one sample, sequenced in a study of T cell repertoires in cytomegalovirus infection. TCRdb fed the reads into MiXCR, producing one record per CDR3 protein. The data show about 60,000 distinct CDR3 sequences, 15% to 25% seen once. Which antigens these TCRs recognize remains unknown. The specimen comprised CD8+ T cells from cultured PBMCs, sampled from culture after CMV antigen stimulation. Receptor source: a human donor in good health (CMV status not recorded). Some clones in this sample may be carry-over from other donors' samples. CDR3s include the opening cysteine and the closing phenylalanine or tryptophan. D genes are given only for firm matches. Only part of the rows carry a size: once, few, many, or a class if the clone is expanded.

-,few,TRBV5-1,TRBJ1-2,TGCGCCAGCAGCTTGGATCCGGGGACCCCTAACTATGGCTACACCTTC,CASSLDPGTPNYGYTF
-,many,TRBV4-2,TRBJ2-4,TGTGCCAGCAGCCAAGCTACCGAGGGCCAGACCAAAAACATTCAGTACTTC,CASSQATEGQTKNIQYF
TRBD2,few,TRBV7-8,TRBJ2-1,TGTGCCAGCAGCCCGGGAGGGGGGCCCTACAATGAGCAGTTCTTC,CASSPGGGPYNEQFF
-,-,TRBV11-2,TRBJ2-2,TGTGCCAGCAGCTTTATATCGGGAGCCACCGGGGAGCTGTTTTTT,CASSFISGATGELFF
TRBD1,-,TRBV7-9,TRBJ1-2,TGTGCCAGCAGCTTGGACAGGGGGGGCTACACCTTC,CASSLDRGGYTF
-,few,TRBV15,TRBJ1-2,TGTGCCACCAGCATTGTGACAACAGGCCCCTATGGCTACACCTTC,CATSIVTTGPYGYTF
TRBD2,few,TRBV4-1,TRBJ2-1,TGCGCCAGTAACATAGCGGGAGGTACCTACAATGAGCAGTTCTTC,CASNIAGGTYNEQFF
-,-,TRBV7-8,TRBJ2-5,TGTGCCAGCAGCTTAGTCTCCGGGGAGACCCAGTACTTC,CASSLVSGETQYF
-,-,TRBV12-3/TRBV12-4,TRBJ2-7,TGTGCCAGCAGTTTTAAAGGGAAACCCTACGAGCAGTACTTC,CASSFKGKPYEQYF
-,many,TRBV6-5,TRBJ1-2,TGTGCCAGCAGTTACTCAAGCGCATTCCTCGTCTATGGCTACACCTTC,CASSYSSAFLVYGYTF
TRBD1,many,TRBV6-6,TRBJ2-2,TGTGCCAGCAGTTGGACAGGGGAGGCCGGGGAGCTGTTTTTT,CASSWTGEAGELFF
TRBD2,-,TRBV29-1,TRBJ2-5,TGCAGCGTTGAACCAATCCTAGCGGGAGATTGGAGCCAGTACTTC,CSVEPILAGDWSQYF
-,once,TRBV6-2/TRBV6-3,TRBJ2-2,TGTGCCAGCAGTTACGTGGGGACCGGGGAGCTGTTTTTT,CASSYVGTGELFF
-,few,TRBV20-1,TRBJ1-4,TGCAGTGCGCCTCAGGGGCCCCAGGAAAAACTGTTTTTT,CSAPQGPQEKLFF
-,-,TRBV7-2,TRBJ2-1,TGTGCCAGCAGCCACACGGTCGGGTTAAGCTCCTACAATGAGCAGTTCTTC,CASSHTVGLSSYNEQFF
TRBD1,-,TRBV7-9,TRBJ2-7,TGTGCCAGCAGCTTAAGGGACAGGGCCTATGAGCAGTACTTC,CASSLRDRAYEQYF
TRBD2,few,TRBV7-9,TRBJ2-5,TGTGCCAGCAGCACACCAAGCGGGATGGAGACCCAGTACTTC,CASSTPSGMETQYF
TRBD1,-,TRBV6-2/TRBV6-3,TRBJ1-6,TGTGCCAGCAGAGAGACAGGGGAGGCTTCACCCCTCCACTTT,CASRETGEASPLHF
-,-,TRBV11-1,TRBJ2-7,TGTGCCAGCAGCTTGGGACACCAGTCCTACGAGCAGTACTTC,CASSLGHQSYEQYF
TRBD2,few,TRBV7-9,TRBJ2-5,TGTGCCAGCAGCTCGACTAGCGGGGGCCGACAAGAGACCCAGTACTTC,CASSSTSGGRQETQYF
-,few,TRBV27,TRBJ1-2,TGTGCCAGCAGTAACGGAGACTATGGCTACACCTTC,CASSNGDYGYTF
-,-,TRBV6-2/TRBV6-3,TRBJ2-5,TGTGCCAGCAGTTATCACCCGCGGGGACACTCCCAAGAGACCCAGTACTTC,CASSYHPRGHSQETQYF
-,many,TRBV7-2,TRBJ2-6,TGTGCCAGCAGCTTGAACGGGATGCGTGGGGCCAACGTCCTGACTTTC,CASSLNGMRGANVLTF
-,-,TRBV7-6,TRBJ2-1,TGTGCCAGCAGCTTAGACTATACAGGACGGAACAATGAGCAGTTCTTC,CASSLDYTGRNNEQFF
TRBD1,-,TRBV5-1,TRBJ1-1,TGCGCCAGCAGCATAAGACAGGGGCCGGGGCCTGAAGCTTTCTTT,CASSIRQGPGPEAFF
TRBD2,-,TRBV15,TRBJ2-1,TGTGCCACCAGCAGACTAGGACTAGCGGTATACAATGAGCAGTTCTTC,CATSRLGLAVYNEQFF
-,many,TRBV27,TRBJ2-2,TGTGCCAGCAGACCCCGGTCGGGGGGCAACACCGGGGAGCTGTTTTTT,CASRPRSGGNTGELFF
-,few,TRBV7-2,TRBJ1-1,TGTGCCAGCAGCTTAGGCGGGGTGGTCACTGAAGCTTTCTTT,CASSLGGVVTEAFF
-,many,TRBV6-2/TRBV6-3,TRBJ2-7,TGTGCCAGCAAAGGCCAGGGCGTGTACGAGCAGTACTTC,CASKGQGVYEQYF
TRBD2,few,TRBV5-1,TRBJ2-1,TGCGCCAGCAGCTTGGGAGCGGGGCGCTACAATGAGCAGTTCTTC,CASSLGAGRYNEQFF
TRBD2,few,TRBV6-1,TRBJ2-5,TGTGCCAGCAACGTTCTAGCGGGGGGGCAAGAGACCCAGTACTTC,CASNVLAGGQETQYF
-,-,TRBV11-2,TRBJ2-2,TGTGCCAGACGGGAGTCGCTGGCCGGGGAGCTGTTTTTT,CARRESLAGELFF
-,-,TRBV7-6,TRBJ2-7,TGTGCCAGCAGCTTAACAGCTAGCTCCTACGAGCAGTACTTC,CASSLTASSYEQYF
TRBD2,-,TRBV7-2,TRBJ2-2,TGTGCCAGCAGCTCGCGACTAGCGGTAAACACCGGGGAGCTGTTTTTT,CASSSRLAVNTGELFF
-,-,TRBV7-2,TRBJ2-7,TGTGCCAGCAGCTTAGAACAGGGCAATAACTACGAGCAGTACTTC,CASSLEQGNNYEQYF
-,-,TRBV7-2,TRBJ2-7,TGTGCCAGCACCCCGACAGACTCCTACGAGCAGTACTTC,CASTPTDSYEQYF